The entry below describes one T cell receptor (beta chain). The CDR3 is 13 amino acids. Germline V gene sequence: CDR1 WSHSY, CDR2 SAAADI. V was pared by 6 bases and J by 8 bases, with 1 base of the junction left unmatched. This record belongs to a study of blood T cell repertoires in COVID-19. About the study: COVID-19 samples from acute and convalescent phases originated in the United States, Italy and Spain.

TCRdb's copy holds only in-frame clones and misses some; the assay was immunoSEQ multiplex PCR. The sample has approximately 300,000 clones; under 90% are singletons. Clinical history as reported by participants underpinned cohort assignment. This TCR came from a woman under 30 who had recovered from COVID-19. The sample consisted of PBMCs or T cells enriched from blood (not recorded which). The genes are TRBV10-2 and TRBJ1-6, with 10 bases identical to TRBD1. CDR3 sequence (DNA): TGCGCCAGCAGCGACAGGGGGCATTCACCCCTCCACTTT. It translates to CASSDRGHSPLHF.